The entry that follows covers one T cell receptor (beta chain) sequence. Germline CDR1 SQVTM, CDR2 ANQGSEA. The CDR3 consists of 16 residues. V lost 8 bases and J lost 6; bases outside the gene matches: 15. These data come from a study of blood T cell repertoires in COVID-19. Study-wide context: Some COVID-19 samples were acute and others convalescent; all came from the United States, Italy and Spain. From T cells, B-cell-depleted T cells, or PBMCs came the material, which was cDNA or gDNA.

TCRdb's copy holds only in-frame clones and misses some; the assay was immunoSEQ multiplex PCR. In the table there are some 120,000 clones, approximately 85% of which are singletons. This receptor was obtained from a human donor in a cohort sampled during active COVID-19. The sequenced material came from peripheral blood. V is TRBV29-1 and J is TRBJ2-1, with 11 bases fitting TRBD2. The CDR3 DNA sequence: TGCAGCATGAATGACCAGCTAGCGGGGGGTCCCAATGAGCAGTTCTTC. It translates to CSMNDQLAGGPNEQFF.